This T cell receptor beta chain appears in the sequencing data of a study of shared clonotypes between healthy human individuals. Study details: Each donor had three CD4 naive, three CD4 memory, two CD8 naive and one CD8 memory plate.

The CDR3 consists of 11 residues. With 5 bases removed from V and 8 bases from J, the gap between germline ends came to 9 bases. Germline CDR1 and CDR2: GTSNPN and SVGIG (reference sequence). Per the authors' pipeline: Junction-only immunoSEQ sequences carried no quality scores, so filtering differed. Clones were sequenced by immunoSEQ multiplex PCR, and TCRdb holds only the in-frame ones, with some missing. V and J calls and clone size are as listed in that table; D and trimming were resolved from the DNA. This sample carries about 1.1 million clones, roughly 80% of them seen once, and the ten largest clones take approximately 0.9%.

The sequence was collected from a man aged 18 to 35 in good health. Some clones in this sample may be carry-over from other donors' samples. The chain has TRBV30 and TRBJ2-2, with D uncertain. Material: memory CD4+ T cells from PBMCs. The subset is: CD45RA-negative fraction. CDR3 sequence (DNA): TGTGCCTGGGCGGCCCGTGGGGAGCTGTTTTTT. This sequence encodes CAWAARGELFF.